The 24 T cell receptor beta chains reported below all come from one sample, sequenced in a study of CD8+CD57+ T cells in acquired aplastic anemia. The template used for profiling TCR beta VDJ and CDR3 was genomic DNA. Via MiXCR, TCRdb re-called the reads, giving one row per CDR3 protein. Of some 200,000 distinct CDR3 sequences in the sample, around 60% were seen once. Sequenced: sorted CD4+, CD8+, or CD8+CD57+ T cells (not recorded which) from PBMCs. Receptors originate from a human donor in good health.

This rearrangement joins TRBV5-8 to TRBJ1-6; D not certain. Germline lookup yields CDR1 SGHTS and CDR2 YDEGEE. Trimming stripped 3 bases from V and 8 bases from J, with 9 bases between. There are 13 residues in the CDR3. The DNA for the CDR3 is TGTGCCAGCAGCTCAGGAAAGGATTCACCCCTCCACTTT. Its translation: CASSSGKDSPLHF. Combining the CDR3 with reference TRBV5-8 and TRBJ1-6 gives the whole variable domain EAGVTQSPTHLIKTRGQQATLRCSPISGHTSVYWYQQALGLGLQFLLWYDEGEERNRGNFPPRFSGRQFPNYSSELNVNALELEDSALYLCASSSGKDSPLHFGNGTRLTVT.

The chain recombines TRBV10-3 with TRBJ2-5; unclear D gene. The end of the DNA fits TRBJ2-7 better, so the J call may be wrong. Germline CDR1 ENHRY, CDR2 SYGVKD. This CDR3 is 13 amino acids long. The CDR3 nucleotides read TGTGCCATCAGGCCGCCGATCTCCTACGAGCAGTACTTC. Translating gives CAIRPPISYEQYF.

This clonotype was seen repeatedly, ten times or more. The chain joins TRBV27 to TRBJ2-3, with D perhaps matching TRBD2 (5 bases). The CDR3 covers 15 residues. Germline CDR1 reads MNHEY; CDR2 reads SMNVEV (reference sequence). V lost 5 bases to trimming and J lost 0 bases, with 12 bases between them. The CDR3 DNA reads TGTGCCAGCAGTAAACCTAGCAGTAGCACAGATACGCAGTATTTT. Translated: CASSKPSSSTDTQYF.

This clonotype was observed a single time. The chain recombines TRBV9 with TRBJ1-6, with 7 positions matching TRBD1. V was clipped by 3 bases and J by 3 bases; unmatched bases: 6. This CDR3 is built from 16 residues. Germline V lookup: CDR1 SGDLS, CDR2 YYNGEE. CDR3 DNA: TGTGCCAGCAGCGCCAGACAGGGAGGCTATAATTCACCCCTCCACTTT. Its translation: CASSARQGGYNSPLHF.

Remarks on this clonotype: Compared with germline, one end of the junction differs, possibly owing to a read error. The chain links TRBV28 to TRBJ2-5; 12 bases are shared with TRBD2. Germline CDR1 MDHEN, CDR2 SYDVKM. This CDR3 spans 15 amino acids. The CDR3 bases are TGTTCCAGCAGTACCGGACTAGCGGGGCTTGAGACCCAGTACTTC. Protein sequence: CSSSTGLAGLETQYF.

The gene calls are TRBV29-1 and TRBJ1-6; D unclear. The V and J ends lost 6 bases and 5 bases respectively, with 11 bases between them. There are 13 residues in the CDR3. Germline lookup yields CDR1 SQVTM and CDR2 ANQGSEA. CDR3 nucleotide sequence: TGCAGCGTCTCCGGACGGGATAATTCACCCCTCCACTTT. It codes for CSVSGRDNSPLHF.

The chain uses TRBV7-2 and TRBJ2-3; TRBD1 aligns across 12 bases. This CDR3 region has 18 residues. After removal of 2 bases from V and 3 bases from J, the junction contained 9 bases not matched to a gene. Germline V gives CDR1 SGHTA, CDR2 FQGNSA. CDR3 sequence (DNA): TGTGCCAGCAGCTTAACGTGGGGGGACAGGGGGCCTACAGATACGCAGTATTTT. Its translation is CASSLTWGDRGPTDTQYF.

Ten or more counts support this clonotype. The chain is built from TRBV13 and TRBJ1-2; the D is unclear. This CDR3 has 16 amino acids. Deletions cut 4 bases from V and 4 bases from J, with 19 bases between. Per germline, CDR1 PRHDT and CDR2 FYEKMQ (reference sequence). The CDR3 coding sequence is TGTGCCAGCAGCTCGGCCGCGGTCGGGGTGAGCTATGGCTACACCTTC. Its protein is CASSSAAVGVSYGYTF.

The chain links TRBV29-1 to TRBJ2-1; no reliable D call. Germline V gene sequence: CDR1 SQVTM, CDR2 ANQGSEA. V gave up 4 bases and J gave up 8 bases, with 12 bases separating them. The CDR3 length is 12 residues. The CDR3 loop reads CSVGGSSDEQFF. In DNA form, the CDR3 reads TGCAGCGTTGGAGGTAGCAGCGATGAGCAGTTCTTC.

This chain connects TRBV20-1 to TRBJ2-7; 9 nucleotides agree with TRBD2. The CDR3 covers 15 residues. V lost 6 bases, J lost 4 bases, and 13 bases stayed unmatched. In germline, CDR1 is DFQATT, CDR2 SNEGSKA (reference sequence). The CDR3 sequence: CSAPPWAGGMYEQYF. Here the CDR3 DNA reads TGCAGTGCCCCCCCCTGGGCGGGAGGGATGTACGAGCAGTACTTC.

This rearrangement joins TRBV19 to TRBJ1-5, with D possibly TRBD1 on 5 matching bases. The CDR3 has 18 amino acids. Deletions cut 6 bases from V and 11 bases from J, with 32 bases between. Germline assignment: CDR1 LNHDA and CDR2 SQIVND (reference sequence). DNA for the CDR3: TGTGCCAGTAGAGGGGCGACTAGCGGGAGGGCCTTAGAAGAGACCCAGCATTTT. It translates to CASRGATSGRALEETQHF.

This chain uses TRBV10-3 with TRBJ2-1, with 7 bases aligning to TRBD2. From germline, CDR1 is ENHRY and CDR2 SYGVKD. V gave up 6 bases and J gave up 6 bases; unmatched junction bases: 14. The CDR3 runs to 16 residues. The CDR3 DNA reads as TGTGCCATCAGGAAAACCACGGGACTACTCAGCAATGAGCAGTTCTTC. It specifies CAIRKTTGLLSNEQFF.

J is TRBJ1-1 and V is TRBV25-1; D perhaps matches TRBD1 (5 bases). Deletions cut 7 bases from V and 9 bases from J, with 12 bases between. Germline V lookup: CDR1 MGHDK, CDR2 SYGVNS. The CDR3 has 11 amino acids. CDR3: CASMAGPQAFF. The DNA for the CDR3 is TGTGCCAGCATGGCAGGGCCACAAGCTTTCTTT.

This chain links TRBV2 with TRBJ2-3, with D unresolved. V was pared by 6 bases and J by 2 bases, with 9 bases between. Per the germline V gene, CDR1 is SNHLY and CDR2 is FYNNEI. This CDR3 is 13 amino acids long. CDR3 region: CASRIGFTDTQYF. For the CDR3, the DNA is TGTGCCAGCAGGATCGGCTTCACAGATACGCAGTATTTT. Complete variable domain (other parts from reference TRBV2 and TRBJ2-3): EPEVTQTPSHQVTQMGQEVILRCVPISNHLYFYWYRQILGQKVEFLVSFYNNEISEKSEIFDDQFSVERPDGSNFTLKIRSTKLEDSAMYFCASRIGFTDTQYFGPGTRLTVL.

This clonotype was seen only once. The chain uses TRBV7-3 and TRBJ1-2; D is possibly TRBD1 (5 bases). Germline CDR1 and CDR2: SGHTA and FQGTGA. Between the trimmed V and J ends, which lost 0 bases and 7 bases, there was a span of 18 bases. The CDR3 runs to 16 residues. The chain's CDR3 is CASSLTPGTNEGGYTF. The CDR3 DNA reads TGTGCCAGCAGCTTAACCCCGGGGACCAATGAAGGTGGCTACACCTTC.

This clonotype was seen at least ten times. The rearrangement links TRBV4-1 to TRBJ2-1; 12 positions match TRBD2. CDR1 MGHRA and CDR2 YSYEKL come from the germline V gene. The ends lost 0 bases at V and 3 bases at J; junction bases unmatched: 3. The CDR3 is 17 amino acids. The CDR3 protein is CASSQDPSGGDYNEQFF. CDR3 nucleotides: TGCGCCAGCAGCCAAGACCCTAGCGGGGGGGACTACAATGAGCAGTTCTTC.

J is TRBJ1-1 and V is TRBV15, with D uncertain. This CDR3 comprises 13 residues. CDR1 is LNHNV, CDR2 YYDKDF, per germline (reference sequence). Trimming pared 0 bases from V and 6 bases from J, leaving 8 bases between. The CDR3 region is CATSRDLEAEAFF. The DNA of the CDR3 is TGTGCCACCAGCAGAGATCTTGAAGCTGAAGCTTTCTTT.

The chain has TRBV2 and TRBJ2-2; D might be TRBD2 (5 bases). The germline CDR1 and CDR2 sequences are SNHLY and FYNNEI. The CDR3 contains 16 residues. Deletions cut 5 bases from V and 2 bases from J, with 15 bases between. CDR3 region: CASSSPTGFNTGELFF. The CDR3 nucleotides read TGTGCCAGCAGTTCCCCGACGGGATTCAACACCGGGGAGCTGTTTTTT.

This clonotype has a count of ten or more. This sequence joins TRBV7-8 and TRBJ2-1, with TRBD2 identical over 9 bases. Germline loops: CDR1 SGHVS, CDR2 FQNEAQ. V shed 4 bases and J 0 bases; nucleotides not matched to a gene: 4. There are 16 residues in the CDR3. CDR3 bases: TGTGCCAGCAGCTCCTTTAGCGGGAGCTCCTACAATGAGCAGTTCTTC. This encodes CASSSFSGSSYNEQFF. The full variable domain, completed using reference TRBV7-8 and TRBJ2-1, is GAGVSQSPRYKVAKRGQDVALRCDPISGHVSLFWYQQALGQGPEFLTYFQNEAQLDKSGLPSDRFFAERPEGSVSTLKIQRTQQEDSAVYLCASSSFSGSSYNEQFFGPGTRLTVL.

The rearrangement links TRBV7-2 to TRBJ2-7; maybe TRBD2 (5 bases). Germline-derived CDR1 and CDR2 are SGHTA and FQGNSA. V lost 2 bases and J 0 bases, leaving 8 bases between the germline ends. The CDR3 length is 14 residues. CDR3 protein: CASSLTGISYEQYF. The CDR3, as DNA: TGTGCCAGCAGCTTAACGGGAATCTCCTACGAGCAGTACTTC. Combining the CDR3 with reference TRBV7-2 and TRBJ2-7 gives the whole variable domain GAGVSQSPSNKVTEKGKDVELRCDPISGHTALYWYRQSLGQGLEFLIYFQGNSAPDKSGLPSDRFSAERTGGSVSTLTIQRTQQEDSAVYLCASSLTGISYEQYFGPGTRLTVT.

A note on this clonotype: The junction differs from germline at one of its ends, possibly a read error. This chain joins TRBV24-1 and TRBJ2-7, with D unresolved. Germline CDR1 and CDR2: KGHDR and SFDVKD. CDR3 length equals 13 residues. CDR3 sequence (DNA): TGTTCCACCTCTTCCTCCTCTTCTCTGGAGCAGTACTTC. It codes for CSTSSSSSLEQYF.

The J gene is TRBJ2-5, the V gene TRBV2; 7 bases map to TRBD2. The CDR3 has 16 amino acids. Trimming took 6 bases from V and 5 from J; bases not matched to a gene: 15. Germline V gene lookup returns CDR1 SNHLY and CDR2 FYNNEI. The DNA of the CDR3 is TGTGCCAGCAGGTCGAGAGGACTAGAGGTTCAGGAGACCCAGTACTTC. Its protein product is CASRSRGLEVQETQYF.

A word on this clonotype: The junction departs from germline at one end; a sequencing error may be responsible. The rearrangement links TRBV19 to TRBJ2-3; 7 nucleotides match TRBD2. CDR3 size: 16 residues. Germline V gene data show CDR1 as LNHDA and CDR2 as SQIVND (reference sequence). The CDR3 coding sequence is TGTGCTAGTAGTTCCCCCCCCGGGGGAGGGCGGTATACGCAGTATTTT. As protein: CASSSPPGGGRYTQYF.

The chain employs TRBV6-4 and TRBJ2-5, with D hard to call. CDR3 length: 13 amino acids. The germline CDR1 and CDR2 sequences are MRHNA and SNTAGT. Trimming removed 2 bases from V and 7 bases from J, with 11 bases in between. The CDR3 nucleotides are TGTGCCAGCAGTGACGAGGCAGACGGGACCCAGTACTTC. Translated, it gives CASSDEADGTQYF.